This T cell receptor beta chain came from a study of beta chain features in type 1 diabetes. Expressed TCRB transcripts were sequenced because the isolated RNA had all been reverse transcribed beforehand. Measured with immunoSEQ multiplex PCR; TCRdb has only the in-frame clones, and not every one. The sample records around 500,000 clones, about 29% being singletons. Trimming took off 2 bases at V and 7 bases at J, with 14 bases between the two ends. CDR1 and CDR2 (germline): SQVTM, ANQGSEA. This CDR3 region has 14 residues. Concerning this clone itself: Its antigen is undetermined.

The study's findings and limits: Type 1 diabetes patients had moderately but significantly shorter TCRB CDR3s in all four CD4+ subsets.

The clonotype originates from a man aged 18 to 35 in good health. Sequenced material: naive CD4+ T cells from blood. The chain recombines TRBV29-1 with TRBJ1-4; D uncertain. As DNA, the CDR3 is TGCAGCGTTGAATCGCCGGTGGAAGGTGAAAAACTGTTTTTT. Amino acids: CSVESPVEGEKLFF. Supplemented by reference TRBV29-1 and TRBJ1-4, the full variable domain reads SAVISQKPSRDICQRGTSLTIQCQVDSQVTMMFWYRQQPGQSLTLIATANQGSEATYESGFVIDKFPISRPNLTFSTLTVSNMSPEDSSIYLCSVESPVEGEKLFFGSGTQLSVL.